A single T cell receptor beta chain is shown here with its context. Its antigen remains unidentified. Data came from immunoSEQ multiplex PCR; TCRdb stores just in-frame clones and leaves some out. The sample shows about 3,200 clones, roughly three quarters of them seen only once. The record originates from a study of PD-1 blockade in classical Hodgkin lymphoma. Time point: newly diagnosed, previously untreated cHL patient sample. CD8+ T cells were isolated from thawed PBMCs by magnetic negative selection. Peripheral samples used as comparators were newly diagnosed, untreated classical Hodgkin lymphoma PBMCs. Study results and limitations: Sources of repertoire differences remain undefined, possibly disease activity or prior therapy. At baseline, newly diagnosed patients reportedly showed less TCR diversity than healthy donors.

Between the trimmed V and J ends, which lost 1 base and 4 bases, there was a span of 10 bases. The CDR3 extends over 15 amino acids. Germline loops: CDR1 MNHEY, CDR2 SMNVEV (reference sequence). The clonotype was recovered from a human donor with classical Hodgkin lymphoma. The chain links TRBV27 to TRBJ1-4; no clear D. The source material was CD8+ T cells from blood. CDR3 bases: TGTGCCAGCAGTTTATATTCTGGGGATAATGAAAAACTGTTTTTT. This sequence encodes CASSLYSGDNEKLFF.